What follows are 25 T cell receptor beta chains derived from one specimen sequenced in a study of CD8+ T cells in alopecia areata (dated by TCRdb to between 2017 and 2018). Read against the paper, the sample's time point label means: around 28 days on oral tofacitinib. Read against the paper, the sample's treatment or condition label means: oral pan-JAK inhibitor, 5-10 mg twice daily. Receptor amplification or capture employed the immunoSEQ multiplex PCR assay. RNA was extracted from all samples and reverse transcribed into cDNA as template for TCR sequencing. Drawn from immuneACCESS, this table holds only the in-frame rearrangements with V and J called that TCRdb kept. Clones are partly lost; checked studies trace under half to an unresolved V gene and leave the rest unexplained. A total of some 200,000 clones appear in this sample, approximately 56% of them only once. The ten largest clones capture around 3% of the sample.

This sample comprised CD4+ T cells sorted from blood, obtained at week 4, from a patient treated with tofacitinib. The source of these receptors is a human donor with alopecia areata.

V usage is TRBV7-2 and J usage is TRBJ2-7, with 9 bases matching TRBD1. The CDR3 spans 14 residues. Trimming cost V 3 bases and J 0 bases; bases outside gene matches: 0. CDR1 is SGHTA and CDR2 is FQGNSA in the germline V gene. The CDR3 DNA follows: TGTGCCAGCAGCTTGGACAGGGGCTCCTACGAGCAGTACTTC. Translation: CASSLDRGSYEQYF.

V gene TRBV27 combines with J gene TRBJ2-3; D ambiguous. The CDR3 runs 14 residues. Trimming removed 2 bases at V and 1 base at J, with 7 bases between. Germline CDR1 and CDR2: MNHEY and SMNVEV (reference sequence). The CDR3 nucleotides are TGTGCCAGCAGTTTAGGGTATGGCACAGATACGCAGTATTTT. Translating gives CASSLGYGTDTQYF.

V and J are TRBV18 and TRBJ1-2, with D possibly matching TRBD1 (6 bases). Germline loops: CDR1 KGHSH, CDR2 LQKENI. The CDR3 runs to 15 residues. Trimming removed 0 bases from V and 5 bases from J, with 13 bases in between. The CDR3 DNA follows: TGTGCCAGCTCACCACCCACAACAGGGCAATATGGCTACACCTTC. Protein: CASSPPTTGQYGYTF.

CDR3 amino acids: CASSQDTPGRGNTEAFF. CDR3 nucleotides: TGTGCCAGCAGCCAAGATACCCCGGGGAGGGGCAACACTGAAGCTTTCTTT. V gene TRBV4-2 combines with J gene TRBJ1-1; weak D call: TRBD1 (5 bases). Trimming cost V 0 bases and J 2 bases, with 16 bases left between them. In germline, CDR1 is LGHNA, CDR2 YNFKEQ. CDR3 length: 17 amino acids.

This chain joins TRBV2 and TRBJ1-1; D call uncertain. Germline lookup yields CDR1 SNHLY and CDR2 FYNNEI. The CDR3 is 11 residues long. Trimming removed 6 bases from V and 1 base from J, with 3 bases in between. CDR3 nucleotide sequence: TGTGCCAGCAGGCCGAACACTGAAGCTTTCTTT. Translated: CASRPNTEAFF.

Turning to this clone: Other DNA sequences in the same sample also yield this CDR3. The V gene is TRBV5-1, the J gene TRBJ2-6, with D perhaps given as TRBD1 or TRBD2 (5 bases each). Trimming pared 2 bases from V and 2 bases from J, leaving 8 bases between. Germline-derived CDR1 and CDR2 are SGHRS and YFSETQ. The CDR3 spans 15 residues. Here the CDR3 DNA reads TGCGCCAGCAGCTTAGTGGGGGCTGGGGCCAACGTCCTGACTTTC. Protein sequence: CASSLVGAGANVLTF. Based on the CDR3 plus reference TRBV5-1 and TRBJ2-6, the full variable domain is KAGVTQTPRYLIKTRGQQVTLSCSPISGHRSVSWYQQTPGQGLQFLFEYFSETQRNKGNFPGRFSGRQFSNSRSEMNVSTLELGDSALYLCASSLVGAGANVLTFGAGSRLTVL.

This rearrangement joins TRBV29-1 to TRBJ2-5; TRBD2 is a possible D gene (5 bases). Germline assignment: CDR1 SQVTM and CDR2 ANQGSEA. This CDR3 region has 11 residues. V lost 7 bases and J lost 5, with 11 bases in between. DNA of the CDR3: TGCAGCGCGGAGGTGGGGGAGACCCAGTACTTC. Protein product: CSAEVGETQYF.

The gene calls are TRBV5-1 and TRBJ2-5; tentative D call: TRBD2 (6 bases). The V end lost 1 base, the J end lost 3 bases, and 7 bases lay between the germline ends. CDR1 is SGHRS and CDR2 is YFSETQ in the germline V gene. CDR3 length: 13 amino acids. CDR3 bases: TGCGCCAGCAGCTTGTCTAGCGAAGAGACCCAGTACTTC. Protein: CASSLSSEETQYF.

This clone was picked up a small number of times. The chain carries TRBV27 and TRBJ1-2; 8 bases agree with TRBD1. Germline lookup yields CDR1 MNHEY and CDR2 SMNVEV (reference sequence). The CDR3 is 13 amino acids. Unmatched junction bases numbered 8, after V lost 6 bases and J lost 8 bases. The CDR3 loop reads CASSTTGAGGYTF. DNA for the CDR3: TGTGCCAGCAGCACGACAGGGGCTGGGGGCTACACCTTC.

In its sample, this clone was seen a few times. Here the CDR3 DNA reads TGCGCCAGCAGCTTACAGGGAACTGGGGCCAACGTCCTGACTTTC. It encodes CASSLQGTGANVLTF. The gene calls are TRBV5-1 and TRBJ2-6, with D possibly matching TRBD1 (6 bases). This CDR3 contains 15 residues. V shed 2 bases and J shed 2 bases, with 8 bases lying between them. CDR1 and CDR2 (germline): SGHRS, YFSETQ.

The rearrangement uses TRBV4-3 and TRBJ2-6; TRBD2 matches 7 bases. Per germline, CDR1 LGHNA and CDR2 YSLEER. J gave up 1 base and V 0 bases, and 18 bases lay outside the gene matches. The CDR3 has 22 amino acids. The CDR3 DNA follows: TGCGCCAGCAGCCAAGACCGTAGCCGCGAGTCTCCGGGAGGATCTGGGGCCAACGTCCTGACTTTC. Its protein product is CASSQDRSRESPGGSGANVLTF.

This chain links TRBV5-6 with TRBJ1-2; D unclear. Germline CDR1 SGHDT, CDR2 YYEEEE. V was pared by 1 base and J by 4 bases, with 11 bases between. This CDR3 is built from 14 residues. CDR3 bases: TGTGCCAGCAGCTTGATACAAATTGCCTATGGCTACACCTTC. Its protein product is CASSLIQIAYGYTF.

This chain links TRBV2 with TRBJ1-1, with D maybe TRBD1 (5 bases). Trimming left V 1 base short and J 3 bases short, with 9 bases between. CDR1 SNHLY and CDR2 FYNNEI come from the germline V gene. The CDR3 is made up of 14 amino acids. The CDR3 is CASSEGQGYTEAFF. The CDR3 DNA sequence: TGTGCCAGCAGTGAAGGGCAGGGCTACACTGAAGCTTTCTTT.

The V gene is TRBV5-4, the J gene TRBJ2-7, with a weak D call TRBD1 (6 bases). The CDR3 runs to 13 residues. Deletions cut 0 bases from V and 3 bases from J, with 7 bases between. Germline V gene lookup returns CDR1 SGHNT and CDR2 YYREEE (reference sequence). CDR3 sequence (DNA): TGTGCCAGCAGCTTGGGGGACATCTACGAGCAGTACTTC. It encodes CASSLGDIYEQYF.

V gene TRBV7-2 combines with J gene TRBJ2-3; TRBD1 matches at 8 bases. Germline V gene data show CDR1 as SGHTA and CDR2 as FQGNSA. With V trimmed by 5 bases and J by 5 bases, 9 bases remained unmatched. This CDR3 has 15 residues. This CDR3 reads CASSIQLDRGDTQYF. The CDR3 nucleotides are TGTGCCAGCAGCATACAATTAGACAGGGGAGATACGCAGTATTTT. Full variable domain (missing parts from reference TRBV7-2 and TRBJ2-3): GAGVSQSPSNKVTEKGKDVELRCDPISGHTALYWYRQSLGQGLEFLIYFQGNSAPDKSGLPSDRFSAERTGGSVSTLTIQRTQQEDSAVYLCASSIQLDRGDTQYFGPGTRLTVL.

This rearrangement joins TRBV18 to TRBJ1-1; TRBD1 agrees at 7 bases. Unmatched junction bases numbered 7, after V lost 4 bases and J lost 11 bases. CDR3 length: 12 amino acids. Germline V CDR1 and CDR2: KGHSH, LQKENI. For the CDR3, the DNA is TGTGCCAGCTCACAACGACAGGGCGACGCTTTCTTT. It specifies CASSQRQGDAFF.

The chain has TRBV2 and TRBJ2-1; TRBD2 matches at 10 bases. Losses at the gene ends were 0 bases for V and 7 bases for J; bases not matched to a gene: 3. The length of the CDR3 is 15 residues. The germline CDR1 and CDR2 sequences are SNHLY and FYNNEI. The CDR3 DNA reads as TGTGCCAGCAGTGAAGCTAGCGGGGGGTGGAATGAGCAGTTCTTC. Its translation is CASSEASGGWNEQFF.

The chain is built from TRBV27 and TRBJ1-6; D is ambiguous. The CDR3 is 14 amino acids. V gave up 3 bases and J gave up 10 bases, with 13 bases separating them. From germline, CDR1 is MNHEY and CDR2 SMNVEV (reference sequence). Here the CDR3 DNA reads TGTGCCAGCAGTTTCGCCCGGCGCGTATCACCCCTCCACTTT. Encoded protein: CASSFARRVSPLHF.

The rearrangement links TRBV25-1 to TRBJ2-3; the match to TRBD1 covers 8 bases. The junction had 6 bases not matched to a gene; V was cut back by 4 bases and J by 6 bases. Germline-derived CDR1 and CDR2 are MGHDK and SYGVNS. This CDR3 is built from 14 residues. CDR3 amino acids: CASSAPTGADTQYF. The CDR3, as DNA: TGTGCCAGCAGTGCGCCGACAGGGGCTGATACGCAGTATTTT.

The chain is built from TRBV29-1 and TRBJ1-2; 7 bases fit TRBD1. The CDR3 is 13 residues long. The ends lost 6 bases at V and 3 bases at J; junction bases unmatched: 7. Germline V gene sequence: CDR1 SQVTM, CDR2 ANQGSEA. The CDR3: CSVTDRSHYGYTF. Written as DNA, the CDR3 is TGCAGCGTGACGGACAGGAGTCACTATGGCTACACCTTC.

This clone was detected only a few times. This rearrangement joins TRBV19 to TRBJ2-3; D gene uncertain. Trimming shortened V by 7 bases and J by 1 base, and 6 bases separated the two germline ends. This CDR3 contains 12 residues. Germline lookup yields CDR1 LNHDA and CDR2 SQIVND (reference sequence). The CDR3: CASNGRTDTQYF. The CDR3 DNA reads as TGTGCCAGTAACGGGCGCACAGATACGCAGTATTTT.

The rearrangement links TRBV29-1 to TRBJ2-5; the match to TRBD1 covers 7 bases. The CDR3 is made up of 12 amino acids. CDR1 and CDR2 from the germline V gene are SQVTM and ANQGSEA. The ends lost 6 bases at V and 3 bases at J; junction bases unmatched: 4. This chain's CDR3 is CSVGTGEETQYF. The DNA of the CDR3 is TGCAGCGTGGGTACAGGGGAAGAGACCCAGTACTTC.

This clone occurred once. V gene TRBV5-6 combines with J gene TRBJ2-4; D gene ambiguous. CDR3 length: 12 amino acids. V gave up 8 bases and J gave up 5 bases, with 11 bases separating them. Germline V CDR1 and CDR2: SGHDT, YYEEEE. The CDR3 region is CASNAGQNIQYF. CDR3 DNA sequence: TGTGCCAGTAATGCAGGACAAAACATTCAGTACTTC.

The chain combines TRBV27 with TRBJ2-7; no clear D. Germline CDR1 reads MNHEY; CDR2 reads SMNVEV (reference sequence). This CDR3 contains 15 residues. Between the trimmed V and J ends, which lost 3 bases and 9 bases, there was a span of 21 bases. CDR3 in DNA: TGTGCCAGCAGTTTTGTCAGCTCACCCCTTCCCTGGCAGTACTTC. Protein product: CASSFVSSPLPWQYF.

The V call is TRBV28, the J call TRBJ2-5, with 10 bases that match TRBD1. CDR3 length: 15 residues. CDR1 is MDHEN and CDR2 is SYDVKM in the germline V gene. After removal of 6 bases from V and 1 base from J, the junction contained 5 bases not matched to a gene. The CDR3 reads CASRGQGSSQETQYF. The CDR3 DNA is TGTGCCAGCAGGGGACAGGGGTCATCCCAAGAGACCCAGTACTTC.